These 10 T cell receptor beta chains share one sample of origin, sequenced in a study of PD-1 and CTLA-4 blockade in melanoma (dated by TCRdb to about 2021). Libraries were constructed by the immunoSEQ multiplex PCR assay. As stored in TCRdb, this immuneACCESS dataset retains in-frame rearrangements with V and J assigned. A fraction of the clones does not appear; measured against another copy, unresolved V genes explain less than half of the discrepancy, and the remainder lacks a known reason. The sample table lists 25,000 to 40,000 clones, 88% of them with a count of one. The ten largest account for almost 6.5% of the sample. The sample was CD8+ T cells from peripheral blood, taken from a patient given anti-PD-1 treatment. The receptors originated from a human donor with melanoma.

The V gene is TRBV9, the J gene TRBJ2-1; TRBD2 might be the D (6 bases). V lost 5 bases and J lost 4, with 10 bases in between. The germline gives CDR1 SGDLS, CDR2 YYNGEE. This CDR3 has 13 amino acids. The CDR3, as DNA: TGTGCCAGCAGGGGGGGTATTTACAATGAGCAGTTCTTC. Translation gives CASRGGIYNEQFF.

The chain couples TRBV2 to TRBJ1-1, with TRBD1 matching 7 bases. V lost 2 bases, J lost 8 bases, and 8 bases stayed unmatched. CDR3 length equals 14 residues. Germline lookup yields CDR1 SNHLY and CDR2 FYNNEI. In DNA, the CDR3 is TGTGCCAGCAGTGAAACGGGACAGCCAAGAGAAGCTTTCTTT. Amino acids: CASSETGQPREAFF.

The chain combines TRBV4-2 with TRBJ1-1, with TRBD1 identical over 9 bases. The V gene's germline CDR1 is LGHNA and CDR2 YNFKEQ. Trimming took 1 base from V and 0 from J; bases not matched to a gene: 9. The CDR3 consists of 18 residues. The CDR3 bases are TGTGCCAGCAGCCAAGTCCCCGGGACAGGGTGGGTGAACACTGAAGCTTTCTTT. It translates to CASSQVPGTGWVNTEAFF.

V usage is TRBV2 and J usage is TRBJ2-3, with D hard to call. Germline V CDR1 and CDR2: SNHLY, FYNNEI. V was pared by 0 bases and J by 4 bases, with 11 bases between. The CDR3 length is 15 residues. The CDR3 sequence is CASSEARRPADTQYF. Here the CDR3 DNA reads TGTGCCAGCAGTGAAGCTCGACGACCCGCAGATACGCAGTATTTT.

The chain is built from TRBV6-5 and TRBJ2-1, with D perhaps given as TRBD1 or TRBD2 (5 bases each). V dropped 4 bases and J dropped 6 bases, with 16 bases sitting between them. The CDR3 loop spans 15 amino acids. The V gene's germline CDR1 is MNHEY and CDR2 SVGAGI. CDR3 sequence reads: CASSLGPTISNEQFF. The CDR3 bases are TGTGCCAGCAGTTTGGGACCAACAATTAGCAATGAGCAGTTCTTC.

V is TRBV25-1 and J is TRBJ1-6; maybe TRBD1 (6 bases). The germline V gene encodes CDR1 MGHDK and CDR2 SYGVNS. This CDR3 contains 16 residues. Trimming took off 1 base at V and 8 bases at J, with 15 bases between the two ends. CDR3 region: CASSEFGQGPDSPLHF. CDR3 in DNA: TGTGCCAGCAGTGAATTTGGCCAGGGGCCTGATTCACCCCTCCACTTT.

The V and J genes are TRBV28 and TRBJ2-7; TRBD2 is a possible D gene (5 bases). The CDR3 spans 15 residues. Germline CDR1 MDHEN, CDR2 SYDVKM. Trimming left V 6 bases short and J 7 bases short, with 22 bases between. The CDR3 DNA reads TGTGCCAGCAGCTTCCCCGGGATCCCCATGGGGGAGCAGTACTTC. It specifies CASSFPGIPMGEQYF.

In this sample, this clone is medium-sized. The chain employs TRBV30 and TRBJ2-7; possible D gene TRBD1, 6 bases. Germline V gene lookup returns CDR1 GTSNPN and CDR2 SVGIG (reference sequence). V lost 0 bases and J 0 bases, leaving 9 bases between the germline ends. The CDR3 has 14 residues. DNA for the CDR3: TGTGCCTGGAGTGTAGCAGGGGCCTCCTACGAGCAGTACTTC. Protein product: CAWSVAGASYEQYF. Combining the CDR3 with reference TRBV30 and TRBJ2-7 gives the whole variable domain SQTIHQWPATLVQPVGSPLSLECTVEGTSNPNLYWYRQAAGRGLQLLFYSVGIGQISSEVPQNLSASRPQDRQFILSSKKLLLSDSGFYLCAWSVAGASYEQYFGPGTRLTVT.

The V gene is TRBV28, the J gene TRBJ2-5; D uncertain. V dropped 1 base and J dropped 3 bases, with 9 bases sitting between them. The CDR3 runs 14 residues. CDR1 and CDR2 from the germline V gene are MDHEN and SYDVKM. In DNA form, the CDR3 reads TGTGCCAGCAGTTTATTGGGCAGCGAAGAGACCCAGTACTTC. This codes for CASSLLGSEETQYF.

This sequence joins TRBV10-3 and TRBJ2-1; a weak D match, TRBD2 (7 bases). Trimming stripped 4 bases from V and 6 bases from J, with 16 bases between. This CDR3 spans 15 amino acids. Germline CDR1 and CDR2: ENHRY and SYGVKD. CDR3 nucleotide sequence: TGTGCCATCAGTGCGGGGGGCCAAAGAGGCAATGAGCAGTTCTTC. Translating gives CAISAGGQRGNEQFF.